This TCR beta chain was sequenced during a study of chemoradiotherapy in HPV16-positive cancers (dated by TCRdb to 2022 to 2024). A note on the overall study: Using functional T-cell assays on cells from a couple of HPV16-positive patients, the researchers defined candidate HPV-specific T-cell clones and common TCR motifs. The study asked whether T-cell immunity to the HPV oncoproteins E6 and E7 changes during chemoradiotherapy and whether this immunity affects survival. TCR repertoires from some 90 patients with HPV-related cancers were then used to track the candidate HPV-specific TCRs and motifs. What the research found in general, with its limitations: The functional definition of HPV-specific T cells was derived from only two HPV16-positive patients, and the survival association was reported for HPV16-positive patients. Expansion of candidate HPV-specific clones and E7-related TCR motifs was observed in the tumor microenvironment during treatment, whereas no such expansion was observed for non-HPV-specific T cells. In HPV16-positive patients, expansion of HPV-responsive T cells during chemoradiotherapy was found to be associated with improved recurrence-free survival.

As regards this clone: This clone's antigen is unknown. Base qualities are missing; no much larger clone stands one base away.

The method behind the library was the immunoSEQ multiplex PCR assay. TCRdb provides this immuneACCESS table in a form limited to in-frame rearrangements. Some clones are lacking; in checked studies, under half of them reflect an unresolved V gene, and why the rest are absent is not known. In this sample the table shows about 68,000 clones, 88% of which occur a single time. Roughly 4.2% of the sample rests with the top ten. Because repertoires were sampled repeatedly during chemoradiotherapy, clonal expansion in the tumor microenvironment could be followed. The receptor was isolated from a human donor with HPV-associated anogenital cancer. The sample consisted of blood, taken from a patient who underwent chemoradiotherapy.

In nucleotides, the sequence is TGTGCCAGCAGTCAAATGACTAGAACCGGGGAGCTGTTTTTT. This yields the protein CASSQMTRTGELFF. The chain links TRBV2 with TRBJ2-2; the D segment could be TRBD2, given 6 matching bases. At the junction V is shortened by 5 bases and J by 5 bases, with 12 bases in between. The germline V gene provides CDR1 SNHLY and CDR2 FYNNEI. CDR3 length: 14 amino acids, cysteine to phenylalanine. The DNA shown is the 42-base CDR3, in frame from base 1.